The rows below give T cell receptor beta chains drawn from one sample of a study of T-cell reconstitution after alpha-beta-depleted transplantation in children. In TCRdb, the PCR reads were re-called with MiXCR into one record per CDR3 protein. This table has over 550,000 distinct CDR3 sequences, roughly a tenth appearing once. This sample comprised PBMCs from the stem cell graft donor, obtained from the stem cell graft. Receptors were obtained from a human donor who donated a stem cell graft to a child with acute myeloid leukemia. Both conserved end residues are part of each CDR3. The order of the fields is V gene, D gene, J gene, clone size, CDR3 protein, CDR3 DNA. The D gene is left open where the match is weak. Clone size is shown for a subset of rows, as once, few, many or a class of expanded clone.

V gene: TRBV9; D gene: -; J gene: TRBJ2-1; clone size: many; CDR3 protein: CASSVGGLGAEQFF; CDR3 DNA: TGTGCCAGCAGCGTAGGTGGACTTGGTGCTGAGCAGTTCTTC
V gene: TRBV29-1; D gene: -; J gene: TRBJ2-3; clone size: few; CDR3 protein: CMGGGSDTQYF; CDR3 DNA: TGCATGGGAGGAGGGTCAGATACGCAGTATTTT
V gene: TRBV29-1; D gene: -; J gene: TRBJ2-1; clone size: -; CDR3 protein: CSLRGGGAYNEQFF; CDR3 DNA: TGCAGCCTTAGGGGTGGCGGAGCCTACAATGAGCAGTTCTTC
V gene: TRBV6-1; D gene: TRBD2; J gene: TRBJ2-2; clone size: many; CDR3 protein: CASSLAGLAPNTGELFF; CDR3 DNA: TGTGCCAGCAGCCTCGCGGGACTAGCGCCGAACACCGGGGAGCTGTTTTTT
V gene: TRBV3-1; D gene: TRBD2; J gene: TRBJ2-1; clone size: -; CDR3 protein: CAISLLAGPRTLTNEQFF; CDR3 DNA: TGTGCCATCAGTTTACTAGCGGGGCCCCGGACGCTTACCAATGAGCAGTTCTTC
V gene: TRBV6-4; D gene: -; J gene: TRBJ2-2; clone size: many; CDR3 protein: CASSDRTGELFF; CDR3 DNA: TGTGCCAGCAGTGACAGAACCGGGGAGCTGTTTTTT
V gene: TRBV29-1; D gene: TRBD2; J gene: TRBJ2-1; clone size: many; CDR3 protein: CSVEGLALHNEQFF; CDR3 DNA: TGCAGCGTTGAAGGACTAGCGCTACACAATGAGCAGTTCTTC
V gene: TRBV7-3; D gene: TRBD2; J gene: TRBJ2-5; clone size: -; CDR3 protein: CASSSKGTSGIETQYF; CDR3 DNA: TGTGCCAGCAGCTCCAAAGGGACTAGCGGGATTGAGACCCAGTACTTC
V gene: TRBV7-3; D gene: TRBD2; J gene: TRBJ2-1; clone size: many; CDR3 protein: CASSLLTGGEQFF; CDR3 DNA: TGTGCCAGCAGCCTCCTGACGGGAGGTGAGCAGTTCTTC
V gene: TRBV2; D gene: TRBD1; J gene: TRBJ1-2; clone size: few; CDR3 protein: CASSRDRGVNYGYTF; CDR3 DNA: TGTGCCAGCAGTCGGGACAGGGGCGTGAACTATGGCTACACCTTC